The source of this TCR beta chain is a study of OX40 agonist ivuxolimab in advanced cancers. Study-wide findings and caveats: At 0.1 to 3.0 mg/kg, CD4+ and CD8+ blood T cells expanded clonally by week 6. CD8+ T cells averaged more expanded clones than CD4+.

Concerning this clone: As yet, its antigen is unknown.

Germline V gene sequence: CDR1 GTSNPN, CDR2 SVGIG (reference sequence). This CDR3 region has 11 residues. The V end was cut by 4 bases, the J end by 1 base, with 4 bases between. Data came from immunoSEQ multiplex PCR; TCRdb stores just in-frame clones and leaves some out. The data show some 57,000 clones, around four fifths seen once. Sequencing used CD4+ or CD8+ T cells sorted from blood, obtained in a trial of the OX40 agonist ivuxolimab. The clonotype originates from an adult with an advanced solid tumor such as melanoma, head and neck, liver or kidney cancer. The chain couples TRBV30 to TRBJ2-5; D is unresolved. DNA of the CDR3: TGTGCCTGGACCTCCCAAGAGACCCAGTACTTC. Its translation is CAWTSQETQYF.